This T cell receptor (beta chain) was obtained from a study of post-analysis software for immune sequencing data. Looking at the study overall: Relapsing-remitting, secondary progressive and progressive-relapsing courses of multiple sclerosis were included.

Prepared libraries of TCR beta cDNA carried unique molecular identifiers. Researchers reported some 500,000 cDNA molecules coming from around 1 to 9.1 million T cells. TCRdb fed the PCR reads into MiXCR, producing one record per CDR3 protein. The data hold 750,000 to 950,000 distinct CDR3 sequences, with around 53% observed a single time. Study results and limitations: Co-batched samples clustered tightly together by F measure. TRBV segments more frequent in patients than in controls numbered a few and included TRBV5-6, TRBV5-1 and TRBV20-1. Comparison with controls showed significantly lower normalized Chao1 diversity in multiple sclerosis patients.

Regarding this clonotype: Its specificity is unknown.

The V and J ends lost 2 bases and 6 bases respectively, with 16 bases between them. Germline V gene lookup returns CDR1 DFQATT and CDR2 SNEGSKA (reference sequence). The CDR3 sequence is 14 residues long. The V and J genes are TRBV20-1 and TRBJ1-2, with D hard to call. The sample taken for sequencing was blood. This clonotype was obtained from a girl aged 5-17 years with multiple sclerosis. Here the CDR3 reads CSARPGLRVDGYTF. The CDR3 nucleotides are TGCAGTGCTAGACCCGGACTGCGAGTCGATGGCTACACCTTC.